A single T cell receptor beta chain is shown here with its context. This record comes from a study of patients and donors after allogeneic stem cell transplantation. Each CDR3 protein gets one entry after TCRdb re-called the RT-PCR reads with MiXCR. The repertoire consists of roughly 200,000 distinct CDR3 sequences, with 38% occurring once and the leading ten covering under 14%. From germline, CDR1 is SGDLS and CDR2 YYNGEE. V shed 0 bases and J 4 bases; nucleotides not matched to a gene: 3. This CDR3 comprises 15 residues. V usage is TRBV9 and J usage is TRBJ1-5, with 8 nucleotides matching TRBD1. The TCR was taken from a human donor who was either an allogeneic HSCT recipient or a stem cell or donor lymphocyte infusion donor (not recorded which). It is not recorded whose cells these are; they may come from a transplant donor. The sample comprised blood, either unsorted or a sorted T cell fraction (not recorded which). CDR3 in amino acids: CASSVGDRLNQPQHF. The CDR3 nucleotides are TGTGCCAGCAGCGTAGGGGACAGGCTGAATCAGCCCCAGCATTTT.